A single sample gave rise to the 8 T cell receptor beta chains below, sequenced in a study of T cell responses to AZD1222 COVID-19 vaccine. This table comes from immunoSEQ multiplex PCR, and its TCRdb copy is limited to in-frame clones, with some not included. The sample contains over 50,000 clones, approximately 88% of which appear only once. The source material was peripheral blood, sampled on day 0 of AZD1222 vaccination. All receptors derive from an adult in good health.

The chain is built from TRBV14 and TRBJ1-1; TRBD1 aligns across 7 bases. With V trimmed by 2 bases and J by 5 bases, 8 bases remained unmatched. Germline assignment: CDR1 SGHDN and CDR2 FVKESK. This CDR3 spans 15 amino acids. This CDR3 is CASSQYEGARTEAFF. The CDR3 DNA is TGTGCCAGCAGCCAATATGAGGGGGCGCGGACTGAAGCTTTCTTT.

The chain links TRBV15 to TRBJ1-2, with 12 bases identical to TRBD1. The CDR3 is 15 amino acids. Germline CDR1 LNHNV, CDR2 YYDKDF (reference sequence). Trimming removed 3 bases from V and 6 bases from J; junction bases left unmatched: 5. CDR3 in DNA: TGTGCCACCAGCAGCGGGACAGGGGGCAGGAATGGCTACACCTTC. Encoded protein: CATSSGTGGRNGYTF. The whole variable domain, remainder taken from reference TRBV15 and TRBJ1-2, is DAMVIQNPRYQVTQFGKPVTLSCSQTLNHNVMYWYQQKSSQAPKLLFHYYDKDFNNEADTPDNFQSRRPNTSFCFLDIRSPGLGDTAMYLCATSSGTGGRNGYTFGSGTRLTVV.

The V call is TRBV19, the J call TRBJ1-2; D is ambiguous. The CDR3 is made up of 11 amino acids. Trimming took off 10 bases at V and 3 bases at J, with 9 bases between the two ends. Germline-derived CDR1 and CDR2 are LNHDA and SQIVND (reference sequence). CDR3 DNA sequence: TGTGCCACCCGCGCGGACTATGGCTACACCTTC. This codes for CATRADYGYTF.

The chain joins TRBV23-1 to TRBJ1-1; the match to TRBD1 covers 8 bases. TRBV23-1 belongs to the ORF category, with a function that is uncertain. This CDR3 has 15 residues. The V and J ends lost 4 bases and 7 bases, in that order; junction bases with no gene match: 11. In nucleotides, the CDR3 is TGCGCCAGCAGTCCGAAATATGGGACAGGCGATGAAGCTTTCTTT. Protein sequence: CASSPKYGTGDEAFF.

The J gene is TRBJ1-3, the V gene TRBV19; D is unresolved. There are 12 residues in the CDR3. Germline-derived CDR1 and CDR2 are LNHDA and SQIVND (reference sequence). The CDR3 here is CVARRAGNTIYF. In DNA form, the CDR3 reads TGTGTCGCACGCAGAGCTGGAAACACCATATATTTT.

This clone was seen a few times. The V and J genes are TRBV4-1 and TRBJ2-7; D ambiguous. The CDR3 spans 14 residues. V dropped 2 bases and J dropped 3 bases, with 11 bases sitting between them. In germline, CDR1 is MGHRA, CDR2 YSYEKL. CDR3 coding DNA: TGCGCCAGCAGCCAAATTGACGGAGACTACGAGCAGTACTTC. Translating it yields CASSQIDGDYEQYF.

The chain recombines TRBV5-1 with TRBJ1-4; D gene unclear. Trimming stripped 0 bases from V and 5 bases from J, with 8 bases between. Germline V gene data show CDR1 as SGHRS and CDR2 as YFSETQ. The CDR3 consists of 14 residues. The CDR3 sequence: CASSLVARNEKLFF. CDR3 DNA sequence: TGCGCCAGCAGCTTGGTGGCACGGAATGAAAAACTGTTTTTT.

CDR3 nucleotide sequence: TGTGCCAGCAGCTTGGCCGGCGCGGGCCCCCCGGTCGAGCAGTTCTTC. This encodes CASSLAGAGPPVEQFF. The J gene is TRBJ2-1, the V gene TRBV5-4; D might be TRBD2 (5 bases). This CDR3 is built from 16 residues. CDR1 and CDR2 (germline): SGHNT, YYREEE (reference sequence). The V and J ends lost 0 bases and 10 bases respectively, with 20 bases between them. The full variable domain, with the rest looked up from reference TRBV5-4 and TRBJ2-1, is ETGVTQSPTHLIKTRGQQVTLRCSSQSGHNTVSWYQQALGQGPQFIFQYYREEENGRGNFPPRFSGLQFPNYSSELNVNALELDDSALYLCASSLAGAGPPVEQFFGPGTRLTVL.